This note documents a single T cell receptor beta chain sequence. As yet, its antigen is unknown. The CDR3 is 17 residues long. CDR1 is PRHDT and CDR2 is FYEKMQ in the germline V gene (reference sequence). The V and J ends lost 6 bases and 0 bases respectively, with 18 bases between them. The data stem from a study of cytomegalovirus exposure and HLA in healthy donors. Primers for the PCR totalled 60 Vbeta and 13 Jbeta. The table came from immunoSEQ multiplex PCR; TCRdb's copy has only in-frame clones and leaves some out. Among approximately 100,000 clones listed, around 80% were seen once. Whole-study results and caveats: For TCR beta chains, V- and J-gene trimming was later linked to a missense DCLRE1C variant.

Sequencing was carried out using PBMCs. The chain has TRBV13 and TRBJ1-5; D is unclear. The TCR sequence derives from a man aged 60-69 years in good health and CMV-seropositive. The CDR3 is CASSFGAGRFSNQPQHF. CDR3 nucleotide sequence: TGTGCCAGCAGTTTCGGTGCGGGGAGGTTTAGCAATCAGCCCCAGCATTTT. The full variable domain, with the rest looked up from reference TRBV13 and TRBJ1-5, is AAGVIQSPRHLIKEKRETATLKCYPIPRHDTVYWYQQGPGQDPQFLISFYEKMQSDKGSIPDRFSAQQFSDYHSELNMSSLELGDSALYFCASSFGAGRFSNQPQHFGDGTRLSIL.